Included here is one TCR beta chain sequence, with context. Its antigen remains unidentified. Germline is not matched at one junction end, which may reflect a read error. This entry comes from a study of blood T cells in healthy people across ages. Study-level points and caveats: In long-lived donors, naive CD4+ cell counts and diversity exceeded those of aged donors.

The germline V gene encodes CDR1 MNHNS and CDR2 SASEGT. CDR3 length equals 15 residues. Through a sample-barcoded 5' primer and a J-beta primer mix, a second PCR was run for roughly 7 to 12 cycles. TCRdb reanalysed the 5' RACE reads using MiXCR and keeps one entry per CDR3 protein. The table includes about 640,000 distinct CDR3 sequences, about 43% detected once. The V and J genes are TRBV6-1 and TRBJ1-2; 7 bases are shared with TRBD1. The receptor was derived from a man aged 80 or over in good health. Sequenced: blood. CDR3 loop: CASRADRTANCGYTF. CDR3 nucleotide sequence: TGTGCCAGCAGGGCGGACAGGACCGCTAACTGTGGCTACACCTTC.